This paragraph covers one T cell receptor (beta chain) sequence. Its antigen is undetermined. These data are taken from a study of T cells after posttransplantation cyclophosphamide. Peripheral blood was collected from the related graft donor on the marrow donation day. Assay used: immunoSEQ multiplex PCR; TCRdb lists only in-frame clones, some missing. The table has about 7,300 clones, 80% to 95% seen once; the top ten hold around 3.9%. Study-wide points: TRB overlap between skin or GI tissue T cells and blood was limited. Later post-transplant blood repertoires were often dominated by donor CD8+ memory clones. TRB clonality was highly associated with recipient CMV seropositivity and reactivation.

The sample was CD4+ T cells sorted from blood. The receptor was isolated from a woman aged 45-65 years in good health and a related stem cell transplant donor.

Written as DNA, the CDR3 is TGTGCCAGCAGCTTAGGGAGGAATATAGGGTTGGGCGAGACCCAGTACTTC. This codes for CASSLGRNIGLGETQYF. The chain joins TRBV7-6 to TRBJ2-5, with D tentatively TRBD2 (5 bases). Germline V gene lookup returns CDR1 SGHVS and CDR2 FNYEAQ. The CDR3 is 17 amino acids. The ends were cut back, 1 base at V and 5 bases at J, with 20 bases in the middle.